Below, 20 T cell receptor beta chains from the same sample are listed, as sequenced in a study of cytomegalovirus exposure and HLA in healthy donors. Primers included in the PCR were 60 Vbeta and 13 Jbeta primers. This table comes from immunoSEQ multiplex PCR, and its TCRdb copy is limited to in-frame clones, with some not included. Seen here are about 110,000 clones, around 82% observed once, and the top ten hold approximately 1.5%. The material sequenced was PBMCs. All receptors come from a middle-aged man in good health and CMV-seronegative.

In nucleotides, the CDR3 is TGTGCCAGCAGTTCGTCGCGTACTTACTACACCTTC. It is translated as CASSSSRTYYTF. This chain joins TRBV28 and TRBJ1-2; no clear D. This CDR3 contains 12 residues. Germline-derived CDR1 and CDR2 are MDHEN and SYDVKM. The V end was cut by 4 bases, the J end by 10 bases, with 13 bases between.

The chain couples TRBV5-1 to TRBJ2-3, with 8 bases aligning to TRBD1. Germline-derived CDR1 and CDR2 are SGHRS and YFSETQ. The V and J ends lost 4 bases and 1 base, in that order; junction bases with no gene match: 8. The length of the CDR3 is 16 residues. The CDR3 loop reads CASSLRTGMGTDTQYF. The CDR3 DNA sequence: TGCGCCAGCAGCCTACGGACAGGGATGGGCACAGATACGCAGTATTTT.

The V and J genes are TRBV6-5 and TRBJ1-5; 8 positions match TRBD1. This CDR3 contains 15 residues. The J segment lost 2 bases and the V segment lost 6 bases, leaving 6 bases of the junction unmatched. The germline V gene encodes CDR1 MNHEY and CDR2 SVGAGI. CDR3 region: CASSTGGGGNQPQHF. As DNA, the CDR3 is TGTGCCAGCAGCACAGGGGGTGGGGGCAATCAGCCCCAGCATTTT.

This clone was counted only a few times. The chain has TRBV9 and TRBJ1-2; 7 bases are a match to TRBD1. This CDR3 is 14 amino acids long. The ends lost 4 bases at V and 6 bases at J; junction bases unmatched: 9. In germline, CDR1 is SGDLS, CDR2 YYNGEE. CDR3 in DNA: TGTGCCAGCAGCTTCAGTCCGACAGGGAATGGCTACACCTTC. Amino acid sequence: CASSFSPTGNGYTF. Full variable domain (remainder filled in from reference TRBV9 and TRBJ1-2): DSGVTQTPKHLITATGQRVTLRCSPRSGDLSVYWYQQSLDQGLQFLIQYYNGEERAKGNILERFSAQQFPDLHSELNLSSLELGDSALYFCASSFSPTGNGYTFGSGTRLTVV.

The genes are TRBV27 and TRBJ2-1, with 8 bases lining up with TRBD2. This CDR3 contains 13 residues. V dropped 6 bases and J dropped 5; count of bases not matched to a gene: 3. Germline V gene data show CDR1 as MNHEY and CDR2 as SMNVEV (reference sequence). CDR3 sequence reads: CASRFSGNNEQFF. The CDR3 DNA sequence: TGTGCCAGCAGGTTTAGCGGGAACAATGAGCAGTTCTTC.

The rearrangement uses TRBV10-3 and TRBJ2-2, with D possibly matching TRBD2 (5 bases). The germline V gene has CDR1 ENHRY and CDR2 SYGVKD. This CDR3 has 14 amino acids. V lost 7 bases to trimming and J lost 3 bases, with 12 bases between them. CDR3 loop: CAITQRADTGELFF. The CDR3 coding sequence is TGTGCCATCACTCAGAGGGCTGACACCGGGGAGCTGTTTTTT.

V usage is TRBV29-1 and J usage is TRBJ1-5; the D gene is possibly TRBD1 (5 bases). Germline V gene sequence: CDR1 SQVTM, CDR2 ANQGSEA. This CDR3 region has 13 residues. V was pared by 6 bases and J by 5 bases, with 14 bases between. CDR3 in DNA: TGCAGCGTCGCCCAGGGATGGGATCAGCCCCAGCATTTT. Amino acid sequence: CSVAQGWDQPQHF.

This CDR3 reads CASSSAPSSYNEQFF. CDR3 in DNA: TGTGCCAGCAGCTCCGCCCCGAGCTCCTACAATGAGCAGTTCTTC. J is TRBJ2-1 and V is TRBV7-3; no reliable D call. CDR3 length equals 15 residues. V lost 4 bases and J 0 bases, leaving 10 bases between the germline ends. Germline-derived CDR1 and CDR2 are SGHTA and FQGTGA. Supplemented by reference TRBV7-3 and TRBJ2-1, the full variable domain reads GAGVSQTPSNKVTEKGKYVELRCDPISGHTALYWYRQSLGQGPEFLIYFQGTGAADDSGLPNDRFFAVRPEGSVSTLKIQRTERGDSAVYLCASSSAPSSYNEQFFGPGTRLTVL.

CDR3 loop: CASSTGSPEQFF. In DNA form, the CDR3 reads TGTGCCAGCAGCACCGGGAGTCCCGAGCAGTTCTTC. The rearrangement links TRBV5-8 to TRBJ2-1; the D gene is possibly TRBD2 (6 bases). CDR3 length: 12 amino acids. Trimming removed 4 bases from V and 10 bases from J, with 12 bases in between. The germline V gene encodes CDR1 SGHTS and CDR2 YDEGEE.

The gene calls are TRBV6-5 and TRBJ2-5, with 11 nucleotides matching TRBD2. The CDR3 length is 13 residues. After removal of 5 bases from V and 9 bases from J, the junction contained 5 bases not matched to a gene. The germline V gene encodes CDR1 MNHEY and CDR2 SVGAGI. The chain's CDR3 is CASSALLAGAQYF. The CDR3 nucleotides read TGTGCCAGCAGTGCCCTACTAGCGGGGGCCCAGTACTTC.

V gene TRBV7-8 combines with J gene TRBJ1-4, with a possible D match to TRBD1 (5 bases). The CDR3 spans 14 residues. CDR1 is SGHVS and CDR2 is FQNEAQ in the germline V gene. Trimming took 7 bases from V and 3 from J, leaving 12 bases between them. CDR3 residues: CASIEGEANEKLFF. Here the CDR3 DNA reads TGTGCCAGCATCGAAGGGGAAGCTAATGAAAAACTGTTTTTT.

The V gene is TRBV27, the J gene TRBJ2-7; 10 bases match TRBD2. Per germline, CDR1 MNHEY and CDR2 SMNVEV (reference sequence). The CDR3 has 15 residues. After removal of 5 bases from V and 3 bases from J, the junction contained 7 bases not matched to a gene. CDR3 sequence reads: CASSRTSGAHYEQYF. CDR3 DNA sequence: TGTGCCAGCAGTAGGACTAGCGGAGCCCACTACGAGCAGTACTTC.

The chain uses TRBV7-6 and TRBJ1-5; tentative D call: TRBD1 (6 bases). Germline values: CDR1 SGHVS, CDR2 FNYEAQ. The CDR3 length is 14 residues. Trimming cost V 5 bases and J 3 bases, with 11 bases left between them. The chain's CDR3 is CASSLGTFNQPQHF. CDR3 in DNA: TGTGCCAGCAGCCTAGGGACATTCAATCAGCCCCAGCATTTT.

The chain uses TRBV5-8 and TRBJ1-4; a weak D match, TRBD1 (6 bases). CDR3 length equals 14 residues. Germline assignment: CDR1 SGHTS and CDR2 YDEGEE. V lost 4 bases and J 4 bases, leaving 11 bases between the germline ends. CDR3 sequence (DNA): TGTGCCAGCAGCGGGGGCCTAAGTAATGAAAAACTGTTTTTT. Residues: CASSGGLSNEKLFF.

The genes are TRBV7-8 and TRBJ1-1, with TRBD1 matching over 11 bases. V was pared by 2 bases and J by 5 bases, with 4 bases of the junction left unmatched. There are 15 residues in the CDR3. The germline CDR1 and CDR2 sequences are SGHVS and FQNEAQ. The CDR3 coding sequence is TGTGCCAGCAGCTTAAGAGGACAGGGGGCAACTGAAGCTTTCTTT. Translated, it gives CASSLRGQGATEAFF.

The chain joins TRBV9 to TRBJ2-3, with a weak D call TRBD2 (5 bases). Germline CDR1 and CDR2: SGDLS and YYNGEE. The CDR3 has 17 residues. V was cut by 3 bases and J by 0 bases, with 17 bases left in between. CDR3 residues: CASSALYSETSTDTQYF. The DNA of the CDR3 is TGTGCCAGCAGCGCCCTTTATAGCGAAACTAGCACAGATACGCAGTATTTT.

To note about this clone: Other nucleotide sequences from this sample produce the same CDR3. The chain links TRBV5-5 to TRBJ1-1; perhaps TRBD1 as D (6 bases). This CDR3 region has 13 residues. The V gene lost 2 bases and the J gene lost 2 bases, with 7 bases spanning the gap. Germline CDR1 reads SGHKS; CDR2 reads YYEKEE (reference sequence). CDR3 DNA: TGTGCCAGCAGCTTACAGGGTAACACTGAAGCTTTCTTT. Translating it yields CASSLQGNTEAFF.

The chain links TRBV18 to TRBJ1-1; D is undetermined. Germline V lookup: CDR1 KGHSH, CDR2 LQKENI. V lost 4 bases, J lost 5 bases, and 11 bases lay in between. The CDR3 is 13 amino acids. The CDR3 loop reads CASSRLKETEAFF. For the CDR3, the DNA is TGTGCCAGCTCACGCCTAAAGGAGACTGAAGCTTTCTTT.

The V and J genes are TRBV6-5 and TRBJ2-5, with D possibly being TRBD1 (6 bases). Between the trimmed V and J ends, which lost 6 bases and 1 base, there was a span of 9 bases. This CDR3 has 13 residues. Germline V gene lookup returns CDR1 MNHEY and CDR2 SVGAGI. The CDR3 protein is CASSRGGQETQYF. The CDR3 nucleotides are TGTGCCAGCAGCCGAGGGGGCCAAGAGACCCAGTACTTC.

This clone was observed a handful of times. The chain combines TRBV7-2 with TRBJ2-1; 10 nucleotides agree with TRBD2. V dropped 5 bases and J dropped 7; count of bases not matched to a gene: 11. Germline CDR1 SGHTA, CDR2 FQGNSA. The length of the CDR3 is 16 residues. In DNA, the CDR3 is TGTGCCAGCAGCCGGAGTCTGAGCGGGGGGGGAAATGAGCAGTTCTTC. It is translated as CASSRSLSGGGNEQFF.